Below, one TCR beta chain is given with its context. This CDR3 contains 14 residues. Germline-derived CDR1 and CDR2 are ENHRY and SYGVKD. V lost 4 bases, J lost 4 bases, and 4 bases stayed unmatched. The sample belongs to a study of blood T cell repertoires in COVID-19. On the study more broadly: Some COVID-19 samples were acute and others convalescent; all came from the United States, Italy and Spain.

Authors' processing steps: How many nucleated cells were present was estimated from reference gene primer amplification. The assay was immunoSEQ multiplex PCR, and TCRdb's table has in-frame clones only and misses some. Clone size and the V and J calls come from that table; the DNA yielded D and trimming. In the table there are 55,000 to 75,000 clones, 85% to 90% of which are singletons. The TCR comes from a man between 50 and 59 years old with active COVID-19. Sequences were obtained from peripheral blood. The chain couples TRBV10-3 to TRBJ1-5; 7 nucleotides match TRBD1. As DNA, the CDR3 is TGTGCCATCAGTGGGGACAGCTCAAATCAGCCCCAGCATTTT. Translated: CAISGDSSNQPQHF.